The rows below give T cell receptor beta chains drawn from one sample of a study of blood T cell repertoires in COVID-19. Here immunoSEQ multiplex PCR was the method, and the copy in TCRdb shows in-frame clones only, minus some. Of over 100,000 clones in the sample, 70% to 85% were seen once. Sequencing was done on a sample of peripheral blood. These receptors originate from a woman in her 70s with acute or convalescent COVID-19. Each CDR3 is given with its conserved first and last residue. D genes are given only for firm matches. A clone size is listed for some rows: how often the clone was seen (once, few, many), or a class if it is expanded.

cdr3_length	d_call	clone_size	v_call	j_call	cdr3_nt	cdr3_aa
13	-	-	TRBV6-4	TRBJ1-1	TGTGCCAGCAGTAACTCGGGAGGGACTGAAGCTTTCTTT	CASSNSGGTEAFF
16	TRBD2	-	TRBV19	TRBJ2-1	TGTGCCAGTAGTTTACTAGCGGGGGTCGCCTACAATGAGCAGTTCTTC	CASSLLAGVAYNEQFF
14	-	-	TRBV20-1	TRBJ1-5	TGCAGTGCTAGTAGCCCGCACGGTAATCAGCCCCAGCATTTT	CSASSPHGNQPQHF
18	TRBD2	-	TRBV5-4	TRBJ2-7	TGTGCCAGCAGCTACGGGACTAGCGGGCCACGGGTGTCCTACGAGCAGTACTTC	CASSYGTSGPRVSYEQYF
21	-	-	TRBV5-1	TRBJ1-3	TGCGCCAGCAGCTTGGCCAGGGCGGGGCCCTCCGGCATCCCCTCTGGAAACACCATATATTTT	CASSLARAGPSGIPSGNTIYF
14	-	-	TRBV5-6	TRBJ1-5	TGTGCCAGCAGCGCAGGGGTAAGCAATCAGCCCCAGCATTTT	CASSAGVSNQPQHF
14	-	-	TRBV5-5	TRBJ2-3	TGTGCCAGCAGCTTGCTGGGGGGAGTAGATACGCAGTATTTT	CASSLLGGVDTQYF
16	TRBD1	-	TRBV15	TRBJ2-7	TGTGCCACCAGCAGAGGGAACCCGGGACAGGGGCCCGAGCAGTACTTC	CATSRGNPGQGPEQYF
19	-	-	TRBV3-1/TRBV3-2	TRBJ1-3	TGTGCCAGCAGCCAAGAGGCCCAGCCCGGGGGGGCCTCTGGAAACACCATATATTTT	CASSQEAQPGGASGNTIYF
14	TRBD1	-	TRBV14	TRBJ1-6	TGTGCCAGCAGCCAGGGACAGTATAATTCACCCCTCCACTTT	CASSQGQYNSPLHF
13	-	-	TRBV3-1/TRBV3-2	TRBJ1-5	TGTGCCAGCAGCCAAATGAGGAATCAGCCCCAGCATTTT	CASSQMRNQPQHF
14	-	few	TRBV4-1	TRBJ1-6	TGCGCCAGCAGCCAAACTAACCGAAATTCACCCCTCCACTTT	CASSQTNRNSPLHF
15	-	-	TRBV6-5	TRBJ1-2	TGTGCCGTTAGCACAGGGTTCTTAAAACACTATGGCTACACCTTC	CAVSTGFLKHYGYTF
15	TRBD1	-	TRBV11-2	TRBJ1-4	TGTGCCAGCAGCCCAGGGGGGTGGTCTAATGAAAAACTGTTTTTT	CASSPGGWSNEKLFF
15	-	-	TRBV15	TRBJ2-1	TGTGCCACCAGCAGAGAAGGACGGGGCTACAATGAGCAGTTCTTC	CATSREGRGYNEQFF
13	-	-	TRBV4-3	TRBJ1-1	TGCGCCAGCAGCCAAGATTTAGGAAGAGGAGCTTTCTTT	CASSQDLGRGAFF
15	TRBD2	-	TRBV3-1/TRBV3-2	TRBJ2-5	TGTGCCAGCAGCCAATGGGGGGGGTACCAAGAGACCCAGTACTTC	CASSQWGGYQETQYF
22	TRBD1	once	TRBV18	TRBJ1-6	TGTGCCAGCTCACCACCGTTTGGGAAACGTGGACAGGGGAGCTCCTATAATTCACCCCTCCACTTT	CASSPPFGKRGQGSSYNSPLHF
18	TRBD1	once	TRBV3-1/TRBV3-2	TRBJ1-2	TGTGCCAGCAGCCAAGATTACGCCGGGACAGGGAAATCTGATGGCTACACCTTC	CASSQDYAGTGKSDGYTF
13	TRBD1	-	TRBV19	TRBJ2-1	TGTGCCAGTAGTGTGACAGGGGTGGGTGAGCAGTTCTTC	CASSVTGVGEQFF
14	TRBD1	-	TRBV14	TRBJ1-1	TGTGCCAGCAGCCAGGAGACAGGGGGCACTGAAGCTTTCTTT	CASSQETGGTEAFF
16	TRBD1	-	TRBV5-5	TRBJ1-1	TGTGCCAGCAGCTTACCAACAGGGGCGGTGAACACTGAAGCTTTCTTT	CASSLPTGAVNTEAFF
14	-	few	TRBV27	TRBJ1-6	TGTGCCAGCAGAGATACGGCAGCAGGATCACCCCTCCACTTT	CASRDTAAGSPLHF
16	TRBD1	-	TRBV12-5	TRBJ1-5	TGTGCTAGTGGTTTAACCACAGGGGGCACTCTCCAGCCCCAGCATTTT	CASGLTTGGTLQPQHF
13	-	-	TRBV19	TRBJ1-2	TGTGCCAGTAGTGCCCCCGGGGGGCAGGGCTACACCTTC	CASSAPGGQGYTF
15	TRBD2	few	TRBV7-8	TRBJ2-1	TGTGCCAGCAGCTCCCTAAGACTAGCGGGCAATGAGCAGTTCTTC	CASSSLRLAGNEQFF
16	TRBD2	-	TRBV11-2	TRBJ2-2	TGTGCCAGCAGCTACAGAGCGGGAGCGAACACCGGGGAGCTGTTTTTT	CASSYRAGANTGELFF
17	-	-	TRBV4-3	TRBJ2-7	TGCGCCAGCAGCCGAGAACACCGGACAGCATTACCCTACGAGCAGTACTTC	CASSREHRTALPYEQYF
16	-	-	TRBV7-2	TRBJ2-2	TGTGCCAGCAGCTTTTTCTCGCGGGGGAACACCGGGGAGCTGTTTTTT	CASSFFSRGNTGELFF
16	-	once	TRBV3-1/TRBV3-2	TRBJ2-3	TGTGCCAGCAGCCCTTTCACTAGCCTCAGCACAGATACGCAGTATTTT	CASSPFTSLSTDTQYF
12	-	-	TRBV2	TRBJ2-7	TGTGCCAGCACCCGACAGGTCTACGAGCAGTACTTC	CASTRQVYEQYF
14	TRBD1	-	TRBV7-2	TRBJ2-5	TGTGCCAGCAGTATCGACAGGGGGCGAGAGACCCAGTACTTC	CASSIDRGRETQYF
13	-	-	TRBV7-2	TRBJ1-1	TGTGCCAGCAGCCCGCGAAGGAACACTGAAGCTTTCTTT	CASSPRRNTEAFF
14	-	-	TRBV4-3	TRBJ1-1	TGCGCCAGCAGCCAACAGGGCGCGGACACTGAAGCTTTCTTT	CASSQQGADTEAFF
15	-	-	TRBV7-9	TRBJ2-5	TGTGCCAGCAGCACAACGGGGAGCCGAATCCAGACCCAGTACTTC	CASSTTGSRIQTQYF
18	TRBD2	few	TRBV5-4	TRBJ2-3	TGTGCCAGCAGCTTGGTACTAGCGGGGCTCGGTAGTACAGATACGCAGTATTTT	CASSLVLAGLGSTDTQYF
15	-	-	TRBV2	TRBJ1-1	TGTGCCAGCAGTGAATTTATAGGGGAGAACACTGAAGCTTTCTTT	CASSEFIGENTEAFF